This T cell receptor beta chain originates from a study of Ad26.COV2.S vaccination and SARS-CoV-2 variants. Treatment in this sample: around 19 received Ad26.COV2.S at low or high dose, single or two shots; about 5 received placebo; per-sample allocation not given. Day 63 after the first vaccine or placebo injection was the time point for sampling. Per germline, CDR1 MRHNA and CDR2 SNTAGT. The CDR3 sequence is 14 residues long. V dropped 10 bases and J dropped 0 bases, with 14 bases sitting between them. Repertoires were generated with immunoSEQ multiplex PCR, while TCRdb's copy carries only in-frame clones and drops some. The table records a few hundred thousand clones, more than 75% of them present only once.

The sample here was peripheral blood, taken in a trial of Ad26.COV2.S vaccine versus placebo. This receptor was identified in a person between 18 and 65 years old who received the Ad26.COV2.S COVID-19 vaccine or a placebo. The chain recombines TRBV6-4 with TRBJ2-3; D uncertain. CDR3 sequence (DNA): TGTGCCACCCGCCCAACGCGGAGCACAGATACGCAGTATTTT. Its translation: CATRPTRSTDTQYF.